These 5 T cell receptor beta chains came from one sample sequenced in a study of blood T cell repertoires in COVID-19. The protocol was immunoSEQ multiplex PCR, while the TCRdb copy is restricted to in-frame clones and leaves out a portion. This sample has some 74,000 clones, with around 86% found just once. What was sequenced was peripheral blood. The receptors were sampled from a man aged 50-60 years with active COVID-19.

The chain joins TRBV7-3 to TRBJ1-2; D is undetermined. The V gene lost 3 bases and the J gene lost 8 bases, with 10 bases spanning the gap. Germline V gene lookup returns CDR1 SGHTA and CDR2 FQGTGA. The CDR3 contains 12 residues. This CDR3 is CASSLPRGGYTF. The CDR3 DNA reads TGTGCCAGCAGCTTGCCCCGGGGAGGCTACACCTTC.

The chain couples TRBV18 to TRBJ2-2; 7 nucleotides align to TRBD1. V gave up 1 base and J gave up 9 bases; unmatched junction bases: 8. Per germline, CDR1 KGHSH and CDR2 LQKENI. The CDR3 covers 15 residues. The CDR3 nucleotides are TGTGCCAGCTCACCACAGACAGGGATAAGCCGGGAGCTGTTTTTT. Its protein product is CASSPQTGISRELFF.

The V call is TRBV2, the J call TRBJ1-6; 10 positions match TRBD1. The ends lost 1 base at V and 7 bases at J; junction bases unmatched: 1. Germline values: CDR1 SNHLY, CDR2 FYNNEI. This CDR3 comprises 15 residues. This chain's CDR3 is CASSEGDRGNSPLHF. DNA for the CDR3: TGTGCCAGCAGTGAAGGGGACAGGGGAAATTCACCCCTCCACTTT.

The rearrangement uses TRBV28 and TRBJ1-2; D may be TRBD1 (6 bases). This CDR3 region has 14 residues. Trimming took off 5 bases at V and 1 base at J, with 11 bases between the two ends. From germline, CDR1 is MDHEN and CDR2 SYDVKM. CDR3 in DNA: TGTGCCAGCAGTGGGCAGGGGTTTAACTATGGCTACACCTTC. Amino acid sequence: CASSGQGFNYGYTF.

V usage is TRBV7-9 and J usage is TRBJ2-5; weak D call: TRBD1 (6 bases). Trimming took 0 bases from V and 9 from J, leaving 17 bases between them. The length of the CDR3 is 15 residues. The germline V gene has CDR1 SEHNR and CDR2 FQNEAQ (reference sequence). Here the CDR3 DNA reads TGTGCCAGCAGCTTAGCAGAGCTGGGGCCAGGGGCCCAGTACTTC. Translated, it gives CASSLAELGPGAQYF.